The clone carrying this TCR beta chain was seen just once. The length of the CDR3 is 17 residues. Trimming took 5 bases from V and 0 from J; bases not matched to a gene: 5. The V gene's germline CDR1 is SGHAT and CDR2 FQNNGV. Survey level was the resolution at which the v3.0 immunoSEQ assay ran. Clones were sequenced by immunoSEQ multiplex PCR, and TCRdb holds only the in-frame ones, with some missing. The sample lists 25,000 to 30,000 clones, around 78% occurring once. This sample was taken from a study of long-term antiretroviral therapy in people with HIV. The specimen was unsorted PBMCs, collected 1.5 years before starting antiretroviral therapy. The chain links TRBV11-2 to TRBJ1-4; 11 positions match TRBD1. This sequence was found in a man between 18 and 35 years old with HIV. This CDR3 reads CASSKWTGGTTNEKLFF. The CDR3 DNA follows: TGTGCCAGCAGCAAATGGACAGGGGGCACAACTAATGAAAAACTGTTTTTT.